Below are 29 T cell receptor beta chains sequenced from a single sample in a study of TIL therapy for anti-PD-1-resistant metastatic lung cancer. The time point is: pre-treatment sample, taken before nivolumab and TIL therapy. Sequencing used immunoSEQ v3. The protocol was immunoSEQ multiplex PCR, while the TCRdb copy is restricted to in-frame clones and leaves out a portion. The table includes about 21,000 clones, 78% detected once. The starting material was blood, obtained at baseline. All receptors come from a person aged 25 to 80 with non-small cell lung cancer.

The rearrangement joins TRBV18 to TRBJ2-7; D is ambiguous. CDR1 and CDR2 (germline): KGHSH, LQKENI. Trimming took 2 bases from V and 5 from J, leaving 22 bases between them. The CDR3 is made up of 17 amino acids. CDR3 residues: CASSPRPSVGRGDEQYF. The CDR3, as DNA: TGTGCCAGCTCACCAAGGCCTTCCGTAGGGCGCGGCGACGAGCAGTACTTC.

This chain uses TRBV7-8 with TRBJ1-5, with D uncertain. The CDR3 totals 14 residues. The germline gives CDR1 SGHVS, CDR2 FQNEAQ. Trimming removed 0 bases at V and 5 bases at J, with 8 bases between. The CDR3: CASSLAVRDQPQHF. Written as DNA, the CDR3 is TGTGCCAGCAGCTTAGCTGTTCGGGATCAGCCCCAGCATTTT.

This clone turned up a few times. The chain joins TRBV30 to TRBJ2-7; no definite D call. V lost 1 base and J lost 7, with 14 bases in between. This CDR3 is 13 amino acids long. Per the germline V gene, CDR1 is GTSNPN and CDR2 is SVGIG (reference sequence). The CDR3 coding sequence is TGTGCCTGGAGTGCCCGGGCCCAAGGAGAGCAGTACTTC. This gives the protein CAWSARAQGEQYF. The complete variable domain, with remaining parts taken from reference TRBV30 and TRBJ2-7, reads SQTIHQWPATLVQPVGSPLSLECTVEGTSNPNLYWYRQAAGRGLQLLFYSVGIGQISSEVPQNLSASRPQDRQFILSSKKLLLSDSGFYLCAWSARAQGEQYFGPGTRLTVT.

The chain combines TRBV7-2 with TRBJ1-1, with D tentatively TRBD1 (5 bases). Trimming left V 6 bases short and J 1 base short, with 9 bases between. The V gene's germline CDR1 is SGHTA and CDR2 FQGNSA. The length of the CDR3 is 13 residues. DNA for the CDR3: TGTGCCAGCAGTCAGGGACGGAACACTGAAGCTTTCTTT. It codes for CASSQGRNTEAFF. The whole variable domain, remainder taken from reference TRBV7-2 and TRBJ1-1, is GAGVSQSPSNKVTEKGKDVELRCDPISGHTALYWYRQSLGQGLEFLIYFQGNSAPDKSGLPSDRFSAERTGGSVSTLTIQRTQQEDSAVYLCASSQGRNTEAFFGQGTRLTVV.

The CDR3 DNA follows: TGTGCCAGCAGTGAACAGAAGAACACTGAAGCTTTCTTT. The encoded protein is CASSEQKNTEAFF. The chain links TRBV6-4 to TRBJ1-1; D gene unclear. The CDR3 extends over 13 amino acids. CDR1 and CDR2 from the germline V gene are MRHNA and SNTAGT. Trimming cost V 3 bases and J 1 base, with 6 bases left between them.

The rearrangement uses TRBV28 and TRBJ1-2, with 8 bases that match TRBD1. J lost 5 bases, V lost 7 bases, and 9 bases had no gene match. The CDR3 totals 14 residues. CDR1 and CDR2 from the germline V gene are MDHEN and SYDVKM. Written as DNA, the CDR3 is TGTGCCAGCAAAGTACAGGGGGTGGGGTATGGCTACACCTTC. As protein: CASKVQGVGYGYTF.

This rearrangement joins TRBV2 to TRBJ2-7; TRBD1 or TRBD2 may be the D gene (6 bases each). Germline lookup yields CDR1 SNHLY and CDR2 FYNNEI. Trimming shortened V by 7 bases and J by 3 bases, and 13 bases separated the two germline ends. The CDR3 is made up of 13 amino acids. In nucleotides, the CDR3 is TGTGCCAGCACGAGGGGGGAGGACTACGAGCAGTACTTC. It specifies CASTRGEDYEQYF.

This clone was detected only a few times. The CDR3 nucleotides are TGCGCCAGCAGCCAAGTGAATCTAGTGAGCACAGATACGCAGTATTTT. This gives the protein CASSQVNLVSTDTQYF. This chain joins TRBV4-1 and TRBJ2-3, with D unclear. This CDR3 is built from 16 residues. With 1 base removed from V and 0 bases from J, the gap between germline ends came to 11 bases. CDR1 is MGHRA and CDR2 is YSYEKL in the germline V gene.

This clone was recorded a few times. This chain joins TRBV28 and TRBJ2-7; 13 nucleotides agree with TRBD2. The CDR3 is 17 amino acids. V gave up 0 bases and J gave up 7 bases; unmatched junction bases: 9. CDR1 is MDHEN and CDR2 is SYDVKM in the germline V gene. CDR3 region: CASSLWELAGGPGEQYF. CDR3 DNA: TGTGCCAGCAGTTTATGGGAACTAGCGGGAGGGCCAGGGGAGCAGTACTTC.

This clone was counted between two and nine times. This chain uses TRBV7-9 with TRBJ1-6; 10 bases match TRBD1. The trim removed 4 bases at V and 10 bases at J, leaving 4 bases unmatched. The CDR3 loop spans 14 amino acids. Germline assignment: CDR1 SEHNR and CDR2 FQNEAQ (reference sequence). The CDR3 is CASSWGTGESPLHF. The CDR3 nucleotides are TGTGCCAGCAGCTGGGGGACAGGGGAATCACCCCTCCACTTT.

The V and J genes are TRBV9 and TRBJ2-7, with TRBD2 as a possible D gene (5 bases). Looked up from germline, CDR1 is SGDLS and CDR2 is YYNGEE. This CDR3 region has 13 residues. Deletions cut 4 bases from V and 7 bases from J, with 15 bases between. CDR3 DNA sequence: TGTGCCAGCAGCCCATCAGTGCCGGGGGAGCAGTACTTC. Encoded protein: CASSPSVPGEQYF. Full variable domain (missing parts from reference TRBV9 and TRBJ2-7): DSGVTQTPKHLITATGQRVTLRCSPRSGDLSVYWYQQSLDQGLQFLIQYYNGEERAKGNILERFSAQQFPDLHSELNLSSLELGDSALYFCASSPSVPGEQYFGPGTRLTVT.

The DNA of the CDR3 is TGCGCCAGCAGCTTAAAGCCAGGGGGTCAAGAGACCCAGTACTTC. This translates into CASSLKPGGQETQYF. This chain uses TRBV5-1 with TRBJ2-5; TRBD1 matches 7 bases. The CDR3 extends over 15 amino acids. Germline CDR1 and CDR2: SGHRS and YFSETQ. V shed 2 bases and J 2 bases; nucleotides not matched to a gene: 6.

The chain carries TRBV28 and TRBJ1-5; D is unresolved. V lost 9 bases to trimming and J lost 7 bases, with 13 bases between them. The CDR3 runs to 12 residues. Per the germline V gene, CDR1 is MDHEN and CDR2 is SYDVKM. In DNA form, the CDR3 reads TGTGCCAGTCAGGTCTTACCACAGCCCCAGCATTTT. Its protein is CASQVLPQPQHF.

This clone was seen a handful of times. This chain joins TRBV15 and TRBJ2-7; 8 bases match TRBD2. CDR1 LNHNV and CDR2 YYDKDF come from the germline V gene (reference sequence). The J segment lost 5 bases and the V segment lost 0 bases, leaving 6 bases of the junction unmatched. The CDR3 runs to 15 residues. The CDR3 DNA reads TGTGCCACCAGCAGAGATCGAGCGGGAGCGGACGAGCAGTACTTC. Its protein is CATSRDRAGADEQYF.

This clone has a handful of counts. This chain uses TRBV5-5 with TRBJ2-2; D is ambiguous. Between the trimmed V and J ends, which lost 4 bases and 5 bases, there was a span of 12 bases. The CDR3 runs 14 residues. Germline CDR1 is SGHKS and CDR2 is YYEKEE (reference sequence). The CDR3 DNA follows: TGTGCCAGCAGCGGGCGCTTCGTAACCGGGGAGCTGTTTTTT. This encodes CASSGRFVTGELFF.

The chain's CDR3 is CASSLGRASEQFF. Written as DNA, the CDR3 is TGTGCCAGCAGCTTAGGGAGGGCCAGTGAGCAGTTCTTC. The chain uses TRBV13 and TRBJ2-1; D possibly corresponds to TRBD2 (5 bases). Germline V gene data show CDR1 as PRHDT and CDR2 as FYEKMQ (reference sequence). The CDR3 has 13 amino acids. The germline V and J ends were trimmed by 0 bases and 9 bases, with 9 bases remaining between them. Variable domain in full (rest from reference TRBV13 and TRBJ2-1): AAGVIQSPRHLIKEKRETATLKCYPIPRHDTVYWYQQGPGQDPQFLISFYEKMQSDKGSIPDRFSAQQFSDYHSELNMSSLELGDSALYFCASSLGRASEQFFGPGTRLTVL.

The chain employs TRBV6-1 and TRBJ2-3; D is unclear. From germline, CDR1 is MNHNS and CDR2 SASEGT. CDR3 length: 15 amino acids. The V end lost 2 bases, the J end lost 2 bases, and 11 bases lay between the germline ends. CDR3 region: CASSEPPGVTDTQYF. The CDR3 DNA follows: TGTGCCAGCAGTGAACCCCCCGGCGTCACAGATACGCAGTATTTT.

This clone was seen only once. This chain links TRBV28 with TRBJ1-2, with 8 bases lining up with TRBD1. The CDR3 is made up of 13 amino acids. The ends lost 6 bases at V and 8 bases at J; junction bases unmatched: 8. Germline assignment: CDR1 MDHEN and CDR2 SYDVKM. The CDR3 coding sequence is TGTGCCAGCAGCACAGGGGGGCGCAAGGGCTACACCTTC. It is translated as CASSTGGRKGYTF.

Turning to this clone: The junction differs from germline at one of its ends, possibly a read error. The chain uses TRBV7-7 and TRBJ2-1; maybe TRBD2 (5 bases). This CDR3 comprises 14 residues. Germline assignment: CDR1 SSHAT and CDR2 FNYEAQ (reference sequence). As DNA, the CDR3 is TGTGCTAGCAGCTTAACCGCCGACTACGATGAGCAGTTCTTC. Its protein product is CASSLTADYDEQFF.

The J gene is TRBJ1-4, the V gene TRBV6-1; 7 bases are shared with TRBD1. Germline V gene lookup returns CDR1 MNHNS and CDR2 SASEGT. The junction had 5 bases not matched to a gene; V was cut back by 5 bases and J by 5 bases. CDR3 length equals 14 residues. The CDR3 DNA follows: TGTGCCAGCAGTCAGACGGGACAGAATGAAAAACTGTTTTTT. Protein sequence: CASSQTGQNEKLFF.

This clone was seen a single time. CDR3: CASSSGTSSYEQYF. The DNA of the CDR3 is TGTGCCAGCAGTAGCGGGACGAGCTCCTACGAGCAGTACTTC. V is TRBV7-9 and J is TRBJ2-7; 8 bases align to TRBD2. CDR1 and CDR2 from the germline V gene are SEHNR and FQNEAQ (reference sequence). V gave up 6 bases and J gave up 0 bases; unmatched junction bases: 4. This CDR3 region has 14 residues.

CDR3: CASSSPGLALRQYF. Written as DNA, the CDR3 is TGTGCCAGCAGCTCCCCGGGACTAGCGTTGCGGCAGTACTTC. This rearrangement joins TRBV7-8 to TRBJ2-7; TRBD2 aligns across 10 bases. V shed 4 bases and J 9 bases; nucleotides not matched to a gene: 9. Germline V CDR1 and CDR2: SGHVS, FQNEAQ. CDR3 length: 14 residues.

V and J are TRBV5-4 and TRBJ1-2; D possibly corresponds to TRBD1 (6 bases). CDR3 size: 12 residues. Germline V gives CDR1 SGHNT, CDR2 YYREEE (reference sequence). V lost 4 bases to trimming and J lost 8 bases, with 12 bases between them. The CDR3 DNA sequence: TGTGCCAGCAGCCCCAACAGGGAAGGCTACACCTTC. Protein sequence: CASSPNREGYTF.

This clone is classed as medium-sized. The V call is TRBV6-1, the J call TRBJ1-5, with D perhaps matching TRBD1 (6 bases). Germline CDR1 is MNHNS and CDR2 is SASEGT. With 1 base removed from V and 5 bases from J, the gap between germline ends came to 15 bases. CDR3 length: 16 residues. CDR3 loop: CASSEEEGGAHQPQHF. The CDR3 DNA sequence: TGTGCCAGCAGTGAAGAAGAGGGGGGGGCGCATCAGCCCCAGCATTTT.

The chain uses TRBV5-4 and TRBJ2-5; 12 positions agree with TRBD1. CDR3 size: 15 residues. The V gene's germline CDR1 is SGHNT and CDR2 YYREEE (reference sequence). J was trimmed by 5 bases and V by 3 bases; bases with no gene match: 5. CDR3 nucleotide sequence: TGTGCCAGCAGCTCCCGGGACAGGGGGCGGGAGACCCAGTACTTC. It codes for CASSSRDRGRETQYF. Variable domain in full (rest from reference TRBV5-4 and TRBJ2-5): ETGVTQSPTHLIKTRGQQVTLRCSSQSGHNTVSWYQQALGQGPQFIFQYYREEENGRGNFPPRFSGLQFPNYSSELNVNALELDDSALYLCASSSRDRGRETQYFGPGTRLLVL.

This sequence joins TRBV29-1 and TRBJ2-1, with D perhaps given as TRBD1 or TRBD2 (6 bases each). The CDR3 covers 11 residues. Trimming removed 7 bases at V and 9 bases at J, with 13 bases between. Germline V CDR1 and CDR2: SQVTM, ANQGSEA. For the CDR3, the DNA is TGCAGCGCCCAGGGGACTTTTGAGCAGTTCTTC. Translated, it gives CSAQGTFEQFF.

This clone was recorded a few times. CDR3 nucleotides: TGTGCCAGCAGGGACAGGGCGACCCCGGGGATGGAGCTGTTTTTT. Amino acids: CASRDRATPGMELFF. The rearrangement joins TRBV2 to TRBJ2-2, with TRBD1 matching over 8 bases. In germline, CDR1 is SNHLY, CDR2 FYNNEI. The V segment lost 6 bases and the J segment 10 bases; nucleotides outside the gene matches: 13. The CDR3 has 15 amino acids.

This clone ranks as large (0.1 to 1%). The chain couples TRBV4-1 to TRBJ1-2; D ambiguous. The CDR3 is made up of 15 amino acids. V shed 2 bases and J shed 8 bases, with 18 bases lying between them. Germline V gene data show CDR1 as MGHRA and CDR2 as YSYEKL. The CDR3 DNA reads as TGCGCCAGCAGCCAATATCCCGGGCTCCCGGGGGGCTACACCTTC. Translation: CASSQYPGLPGGYTF.

The J gene is TRBJ2-7, the V gene TRBV2; 7 bases fit TRBD2. V gave up 7 bases and J gave up 0 bases; unmatched junction bases: 21. CDR3 length: 19 residues. Germline CDR1 is SNHLY and CDR2 is FYNNEI. The CDR3 DNA reads TGTGCCAGCACCAAACACCGGCTGGCTAGCGGACAAAGCTCCTACGAGCAGTACTTC. Translation gives CASTKHRLASGQSSYEQYF.